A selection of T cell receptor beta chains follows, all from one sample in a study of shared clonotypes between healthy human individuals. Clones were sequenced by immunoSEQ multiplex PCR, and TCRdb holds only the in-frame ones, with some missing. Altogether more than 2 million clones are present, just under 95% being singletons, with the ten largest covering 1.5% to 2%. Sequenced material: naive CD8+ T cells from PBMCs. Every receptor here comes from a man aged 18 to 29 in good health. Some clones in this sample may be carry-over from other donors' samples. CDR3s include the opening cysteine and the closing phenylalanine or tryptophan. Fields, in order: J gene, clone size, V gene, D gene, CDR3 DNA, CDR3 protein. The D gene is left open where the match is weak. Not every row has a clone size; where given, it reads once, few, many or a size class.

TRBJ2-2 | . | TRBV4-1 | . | TGCGCCAGCAGCCAAGGACGGTATAACACCGGGGAGCTGTTTTTT | CASSQGRYNTGELFF
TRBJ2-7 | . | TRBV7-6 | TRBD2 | TGTGCCAGCAGCTTTTCAGCGGGGGGCTACGAGCAGTACTTC | CASSFSAGGYEQYF
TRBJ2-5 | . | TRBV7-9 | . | TGTGCCAGCAGCTCCCCCCCACAACCAGAGACCCAGTACTTC | CASSSPPQPETQYF
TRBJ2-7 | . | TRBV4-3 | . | TGCGCCAGCAGCCCCCGAGGGTACTCCTACGAGCAGTACTTC | CASSPRGYSYEQYF
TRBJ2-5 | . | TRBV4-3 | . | TGCGCCAGCAGCCAAGGAAAGGCTTGGCAGGGACGTGGGCAGAGGGAGACCCAGTACTTC | CASSQGKAWQGRGQRETQYF
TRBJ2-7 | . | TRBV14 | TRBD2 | TGTGCCAGCAGCTCGCTAGCGGGTCTTTACGAGCAGTACTTC | CASSSLAGLYEQYF
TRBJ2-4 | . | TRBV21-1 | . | TGTGCCAGCAGCAAAGGGAAGGCAAACGCCAAAAACATTCAGTACTTC | CASSKGKANAKNIQYF
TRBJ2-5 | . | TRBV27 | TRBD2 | TGTGCCAGCAGTACTTGGACTAGCGGGAGCCAAGAGACCCAGTACTTC | CASSTWTSGSQETQYF
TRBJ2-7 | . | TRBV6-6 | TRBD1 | TGTGCCAGCAGTTGGACAGGGGGAACCTACGAGCAGTACTTC | CASSWTGGTYEQYF
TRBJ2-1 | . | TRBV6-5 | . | TGTGCCAGCAGTTACGGTCGGTCCTACAATGAGCAGTTCTTC | CASSYGRSYNEQFF
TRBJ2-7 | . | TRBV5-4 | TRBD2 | TGTGCCAGCAGCCTAGCGGAGAGATACGAGCAGTACTTC | CASSLAERYEQYF
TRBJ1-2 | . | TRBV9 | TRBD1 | TGTGCCAGCAGCGCCGACAGGGGGCTAAGCGGTGGCTACACCTTC | CASSADRGLSGGYTF
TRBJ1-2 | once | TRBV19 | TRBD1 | TGTGCCAGTAGTTCAAGGACAGGGTACGATGGCTACACCTTC | CASSSRTGYDGYTF
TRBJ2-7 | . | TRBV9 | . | TGTGCCAGCAGCGTAGGATCAAGGCACTACGAGCAGTACTTC | CASSVGSRHYEQYF